The present T cell receptor (beta chain) was sequenced within a study of control samples from healthy donors and cancer patients (dated by TCRdb to the early 2020s). The CDR3 measures 15 amino acids from cysteine to phenylalanine. The sequence is cut down to CDR3 DNA, 45 bases in frame from base 1. V and J lose 5 bases and 0 bases, and a span of 12 bases separates them. According to the germline V gene, CDR1 reads SGHNT and CDR2 reads YENEEA. Libraries came from the immunoSEQ multiplex PCR assay. Sourced from immuneACCESS, this table was stored by TCRdb with only in-frame sequences that have V and J called. A share of the clones is absent; for the studies checked, an unresolved V gene accounts for under half, and the remainder has no known explanation. The sample profile shows about 200,000 clones; about 90% of them were found once. The ten largest clonotypes hold less than 2% of the sample. On this clone itself: What this receptor recognizes is not known. No much larger clone exists at a distance of one base, and base qualities are not known.

The sample was blood. This TCR was recovered from a man aged 25 to 40 in good health. The chain joins TRBV11-3 to TRBJ2-3; a tentative D match to TRBD1 spans 6 bases. The sequenced DNA is TGTGCCAGCAGCCAACAGGGATCTAGCACAGATACGCAGTATTTT. The translation is CASSQQGSSTDTQYF.